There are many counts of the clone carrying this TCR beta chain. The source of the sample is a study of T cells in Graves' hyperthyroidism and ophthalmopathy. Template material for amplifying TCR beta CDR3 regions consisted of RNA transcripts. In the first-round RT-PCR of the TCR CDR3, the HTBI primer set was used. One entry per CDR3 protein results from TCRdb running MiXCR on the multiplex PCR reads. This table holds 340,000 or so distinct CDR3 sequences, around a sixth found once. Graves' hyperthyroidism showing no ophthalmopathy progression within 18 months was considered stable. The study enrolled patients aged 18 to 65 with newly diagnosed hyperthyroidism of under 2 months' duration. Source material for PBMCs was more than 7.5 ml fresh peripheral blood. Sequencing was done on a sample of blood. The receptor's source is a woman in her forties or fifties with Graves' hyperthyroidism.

The CDR3 sequence: CSVEGGLAGDEQFF. As DNA, the CDR3 is TGCAGCGTTGAGGGCGGACTAGCGGGAGATGAGCAGTTCTTC. The genes are TRBV29-1 and TRBJ2-1; 13 bases match TRBD2. CDR1 SQVTM and CDR2 ANQGSEA come from the germline V gene. The junction had 4 bases not matched to a gene; V was cut back by 3 bases and J by 8 bases. The CDR3 consists of 14 residues.